This T cell receptor beta chain was identified during a study of CD8 T cells in ankylosing spondylitis. TCRdb re-derived calls from the 5' RACE reads in MiXCR, one entry per CDR3 protein. The sample lists 650,000 to 800,000 distinct CDR3 sequences; 19% were seen once. Germline CDR1 and CDR2: DFQATT and SNEGSKA (reference sequence). This CDR3 has 12 amino acids. V lost 5 bases and J lost 3, with 11 bases in between. Findings and limits, study-wide: Significant enrichment of disease-linked clones was reportedly seen in matched ankylosing spondylitis synovial fluid. Seemingly distinctive of ankylosing spondylitis blood was a TCR beta motif formed by eight highly homologous variants.

Worth noting for this clonotype: Its antigen remains unidentified.

Material for sequencing was blood, either unsorted or a sorted T cell fraction (not recorded which). This clonotype was sampled from a male donor with ankylosing spondylitis. The chain joins TRBV20-1 to TRBJ2-7, with D possibly TRBD2 on 6 matching bases. CDR3: CSASRGIYEQYF. Here the CDR3 DNA reads TGCAGTGCTTCCCGGGGGATCTACGAGCAGTACTTC.